The sequence of this T cell receptor (beta chain) was determined in a study of blood T cell repertoires in COVID-19. About the study: COVID-19 samples, acute and convalescent, were from the United States, Italy and Spain. PBMCs, B-cell-depleted T cells, or T cells provided the cDNA or gDNA that made up the material.

In the authors' workflow: Amplification from reference gene primers served as the basis for estimated nucleated cell counts. The table came from immunoSEQ multiplex PCR; TCRdb's copy has only in-frame clones and leaves some out. V and J calls and clone size follow that table, whereas D and trimming were derived from the DNA. The sample includes fewer than 300,000 clones, roughly 92% of them seen just once. Seattle participants joined during active infection and were tracked over time. Sequencing was done on a sample of peripheral blood. The TCR was taken from a woman aged 25-40 years with COVID-19, enrolled during active disease.

CDR3 sequence reads: CAWSYPGTGSYEQYF. The DNA for the CDR3 is TGTGCCTGGAGTTACCCCGGGACAGGGTCCTACGAGCAGTACTTC. The gene calls are TRBV30 and TRBJ2-7, with 9 bases aligning to TRBD1. CDR1 GTSNPN and CDR2 SVGIG come from the germline V gene (reference sequence). The CDR3 loop spans 15 amino acids. The ends lost 2 bases at V and 1 base at J; junction bases unmatched: 6.